These 2 T cell receptor beta chains originate from one sample sequenced in a study of blood T cells in healthy people across ages. The authors ran a second PCR of about 6 to 11 cycles using a sample-barcoded 5' primer and a J-beta primer mix. MiXCR, run by TCRdb on the 5' RACE reads, gives a single entry per CDR3 protein. The sample contains about a million distinct CDR3 sequences, roughly 52% of which appear only once. Sequencing was performed on blood. Source of these receptors: a man younger than 40 in good health.

This clonotype was observed a handful of times. This chain connects TRBV29-1 to TRBJ2-3; 8 bases are shared with TRBD1. The CDR3 has 14 amino acids. Per the germline V gene, CDR1 is SQVTM and CDR2 is ANQGSEA. J was trimmed by 2 bases and V by 5 bases; bases with no gene match: 6. Here the CDR3 DNA reads TGCAGCGTTACCGACAGGGGTGACACAGATACGCAGTATTTT. Translation gives CSVTDRGDTDTQYF.

This chain uses TRBV27 with TRBJ1-2, with D perhaps matching TRBD1 (5 bases). The CDR3 covers 13 residues. Germline CDR1 is MNHEY and CDR2 is SMNVEV (reference sequence). Trimming took 3 bases from V and 5 from J, leaving 10 bases between them. The CDR3 DNA reads TGTGCCAGCAGTTTTTCCGCAGGGTATGGCTACACCTTC. Amino acids: CASSFSAGYGYTF.